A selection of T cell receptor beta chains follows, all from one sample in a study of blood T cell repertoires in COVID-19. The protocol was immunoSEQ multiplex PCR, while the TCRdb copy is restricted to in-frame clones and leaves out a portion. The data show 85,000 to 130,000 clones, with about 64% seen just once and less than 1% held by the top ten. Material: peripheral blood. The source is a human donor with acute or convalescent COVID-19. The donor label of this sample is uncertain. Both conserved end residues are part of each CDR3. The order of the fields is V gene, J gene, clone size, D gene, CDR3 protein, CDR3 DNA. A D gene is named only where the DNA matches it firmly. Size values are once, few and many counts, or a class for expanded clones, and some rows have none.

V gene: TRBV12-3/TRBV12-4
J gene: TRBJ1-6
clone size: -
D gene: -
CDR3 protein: CASRTGNSPLHF
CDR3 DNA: TGTGCCAGCAGAACAGGAAATTCACCCCTCCACTTT

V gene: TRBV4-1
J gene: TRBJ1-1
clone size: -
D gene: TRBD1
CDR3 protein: CASSQDGAGTGDGNTEAFF
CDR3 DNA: TGCGCCAGCAGCCAAGATGGGGCCGGGACAGGGGATGGGAACACTGAAGCTTTCTTT

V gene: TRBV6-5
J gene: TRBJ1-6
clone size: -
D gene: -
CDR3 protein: CASRTKGVVNSPLHF
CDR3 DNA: TGTGCCAGCAGAACAAAGGGGGTTGTGAATTCACCCCTCCACTTT

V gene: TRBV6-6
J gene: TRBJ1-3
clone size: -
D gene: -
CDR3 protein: CASLTRELSGNTIYF
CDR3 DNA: TGTGCCAGCTTAACTAGGGAACTATCTGGAAACACCATATATTTT

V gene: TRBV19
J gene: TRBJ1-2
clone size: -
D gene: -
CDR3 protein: CASRDTGNYGYTF
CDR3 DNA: TGTGCCAGTAGAGATACAGGGAACTATGGCTACACCTTC

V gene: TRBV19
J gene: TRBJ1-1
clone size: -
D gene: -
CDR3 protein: CASSISRMNTEAFF
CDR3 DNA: TGTGCCAGTAGTATTTCCAGGATGAACACTGAAGCTTTCTTT

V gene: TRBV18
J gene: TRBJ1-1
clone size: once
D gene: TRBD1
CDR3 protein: CASSPATGGRTEAFF
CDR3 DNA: TGTGCCAGCTCACCTGCGACAGGGGGGCGCACTGAAGCTTTCTTT

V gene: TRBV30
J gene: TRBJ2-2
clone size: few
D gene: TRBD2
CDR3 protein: CAWKGTSPGELFF
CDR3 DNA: TGTGCCTGGAAAGGGACTAGCCCCGGGGAGCTGTTTTTT

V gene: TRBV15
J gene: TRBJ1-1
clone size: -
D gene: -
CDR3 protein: CATSRDSGIYGRNTEAFF
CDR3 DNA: TGTGCCACCAGCAGAGATTCTGGGATTTACGGGAGGAACACTGAAGCTTTCTTT

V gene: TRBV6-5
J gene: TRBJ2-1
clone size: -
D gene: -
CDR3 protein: CASTLDYYNEQFF
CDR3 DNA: TGTGCCAGCACCCTAGACTACTACAATGAGCAGTTCTTC

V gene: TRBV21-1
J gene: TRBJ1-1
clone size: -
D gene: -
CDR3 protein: CASSKGRRDFGTEAFF
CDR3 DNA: TGTGCCAGCAGCAAAGGTAGGAGGGATTTCGGCACTGAAGCTTTCTTT

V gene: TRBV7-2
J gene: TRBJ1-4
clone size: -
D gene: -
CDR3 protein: CASGQSATNEKLFF
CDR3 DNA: TGTGCCAGCGGTCAATCAGCAACTAATGAAAAACTGTTTTTT

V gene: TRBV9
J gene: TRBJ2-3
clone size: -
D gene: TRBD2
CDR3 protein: CPTPASGGAGTQYF
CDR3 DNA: TGTCCCACCCCGGCTAGCGGGGGGGCAGGTACGCAGTATTTT

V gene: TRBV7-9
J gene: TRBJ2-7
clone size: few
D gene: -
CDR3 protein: CASSLDYYEQYF
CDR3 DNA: TGTGCCAGCAGTTTAGACTACTACGAGCAGTACTTC

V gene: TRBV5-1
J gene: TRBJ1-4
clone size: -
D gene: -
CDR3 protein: CASSLTASNEKLFF
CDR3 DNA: TGCGCCAGCAGCTTGACAGCCTCTAATGAAAAACTGTTTTTT

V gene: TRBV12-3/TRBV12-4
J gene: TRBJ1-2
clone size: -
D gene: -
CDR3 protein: CASSSYYGYTF
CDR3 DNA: TGTGCCAGCAGTAGCTATTATGGCTACACCTTC

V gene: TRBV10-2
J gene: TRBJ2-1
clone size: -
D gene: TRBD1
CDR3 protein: CASSEWRQGSNEQFF
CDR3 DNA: TGCGCCAGCAGTGAGTGGAGACAGGGGTCCAATGAGCAGTTCTTC

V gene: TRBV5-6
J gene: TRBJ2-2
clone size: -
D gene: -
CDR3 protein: CASSPEAGANTGELFF
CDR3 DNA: TGTGCCAGCAGCCCCGAGGCAGGGGCGAACACCGGGGAGCTGTTTTTT

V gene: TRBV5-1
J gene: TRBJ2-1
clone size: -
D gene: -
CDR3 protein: CASSLAALGDEQFF
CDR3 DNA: TGCGCCAGCAGCTTGGCGGCACTAGGCGATGAGCAGTTCTTC

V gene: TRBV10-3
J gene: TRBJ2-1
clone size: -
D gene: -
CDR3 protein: CAISETGSRNEQFF
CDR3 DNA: TGTGCCATCAGTGAAACCGGGAGCCGGAATGAGCAGTTCTTC

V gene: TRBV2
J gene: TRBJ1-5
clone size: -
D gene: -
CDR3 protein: CASNGQYNQPQHF
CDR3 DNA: TGTGCCAGCAATGGACAGTACAATCAGCCCCAGCATTTT

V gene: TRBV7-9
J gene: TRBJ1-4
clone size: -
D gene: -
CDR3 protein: CASSFLRDPQKKLFF
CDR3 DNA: TGTGCCAGCAGCTTTTTGCGGGACCCCCAGAAAAAACTGTTTTTT

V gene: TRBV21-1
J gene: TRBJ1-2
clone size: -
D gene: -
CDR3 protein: CASSDPDSNYGYTF
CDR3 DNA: TGTGCCAGCAGCGATCCCGACTCAAACTATGGCTACACCTTC

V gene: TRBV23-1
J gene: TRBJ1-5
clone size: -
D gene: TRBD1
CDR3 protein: CASSQSGQGHQPQHF
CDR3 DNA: TGCGCCAGCAGTCAATCCGGACAGGGTCATCAGCCCCAGCATTTT

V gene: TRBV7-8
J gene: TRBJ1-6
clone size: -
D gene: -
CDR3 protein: CASSLGRSFLENSPLHF
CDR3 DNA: TGTGCCAGCAGCTTAGGTCGCTCATTTCTAGAGAATTCACCCCTCCACTTT

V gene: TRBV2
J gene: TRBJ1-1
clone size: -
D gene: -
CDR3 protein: CASSEGEGVNTEAFF
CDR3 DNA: TGTGCCAGCAGTGAAGGAGAAGGAGTGAACACTGAAGCTTTCTTT

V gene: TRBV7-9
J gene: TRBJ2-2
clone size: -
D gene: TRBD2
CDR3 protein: CASPSPGLGATGELFF
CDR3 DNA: TGTGCCAGTCCCTCCCCGGGACTAGGTGCCACCGGGGAGCTGTTTTTT

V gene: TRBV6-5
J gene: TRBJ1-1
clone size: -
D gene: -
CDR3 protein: CASSRTVMNTEAFF
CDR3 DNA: TGTGCCAGCAGCAGGACAGTAATGAACACTGAAGCTTTCTTT

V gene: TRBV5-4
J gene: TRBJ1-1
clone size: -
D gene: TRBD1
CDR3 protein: CASSWGRTGLGTEAFF
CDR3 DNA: TGTGCCAGCAGCTGGGGGCGGACAGGGCTAGGCACTGAAGCTTTCTTT

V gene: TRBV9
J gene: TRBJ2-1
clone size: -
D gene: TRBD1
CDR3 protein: CASSVGGQNNEQFF
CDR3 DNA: TGTGCCAGCAGCGTAGGGGGACAGAACAATGAGCAGTTCTTC